The entry below describes one T cell receptor (beta chain). Sequencing was performed with immunoSEQ multiplex PCR; in TCRdb, only in-frame clones are kept and a portion is missing. The sample includes about 270,000 clones, 75% to 90% of them seen just once. V lost 0 bases, J lost 3 bases, and 11 bases lay in between. From germline, CDR1 is SGHRS and CDR2 YFSETQ. The length of the CDR3 is 15 residues. The data were taken from a study of blood T cell repertoires in COVID-19. Participants, about 18 to 90 years old, spanned 25 or so US areas. Categorization into cohorts depended on clinical history that participants reported.

Specimen: PBMCs or T cells enriched from blood (not recorded which). The origin of this receptor is a woman between 18 and 30 years old who had recovered from COVID-19. The V gene is TRBV5-1, the J gene TRBJ2-3, with D tentatively TRBD2 (6 bases). CDR3 in amino acids: CASSLARLGTDTQYF. The CDR3 region has the DNA TGCGCCAGCAGCTTGGCCCGACTAGGAACAGATACGCAGTATTTT.